This T cell receptor beta chain was sequenced for a study of beta chain features in type 1 diabetes. Expressed TCRB transcripts were sequenced because the entire RNA isolate underwent reverse transcription. Clones were read by immunoSEQ multiplex PCR, and TCRdb kept only the in-frame ones, dropping some. The sample includes some 160,000 clones, roughly 9% of them seen just once. Study-wide results and caveats: In all four CD4+ subsets, TCRB CDR3 length was significantly, moderately reduced in type 1 diabetes.

For this clone: What it binds is unknown.

Trimming cost V 0 bases and J 5 bases, with 6 bases left between them. The CDR3 is 13 residues long. The germline V gene has CDR1 SGDLS and CDR2 YYNGEE. The source is a woman between 25 and 40 years old with type 1 diabetes. Sequenced material: central memory CD4+ T cells from blood. The genes are TRBV9 and TRBJ2-1; D gene unclear. The CDR3 here is CASSVDYNNEQFF. CDR3 coding DNA: TGTGCCAGCAGCGTAGACTACAACAATGAGCAGTTCTTC. The full variable domain, rest sourced from reference TRBV9 and TRBJ2-1, is DSGVTQTPKHLITATGQRVTLRCSPRSGDLSVYWYQQSLDQGLQFLIQYYNGEERAKGNILERFSAQQFPDLHSELNLSSLELGDSALYFCASSVDYNNEQFFGPGTRLTVL.